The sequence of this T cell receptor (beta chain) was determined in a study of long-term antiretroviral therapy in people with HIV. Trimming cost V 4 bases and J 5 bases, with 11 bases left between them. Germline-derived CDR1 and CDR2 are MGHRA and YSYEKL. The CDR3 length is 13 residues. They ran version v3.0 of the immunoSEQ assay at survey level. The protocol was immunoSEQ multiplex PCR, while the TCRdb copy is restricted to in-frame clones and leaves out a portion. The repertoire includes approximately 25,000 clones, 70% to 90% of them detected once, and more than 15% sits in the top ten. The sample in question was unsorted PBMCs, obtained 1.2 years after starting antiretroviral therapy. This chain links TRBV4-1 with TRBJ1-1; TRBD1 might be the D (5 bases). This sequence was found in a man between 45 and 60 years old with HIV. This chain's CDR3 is CASSLQGRTEAFF. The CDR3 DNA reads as TGCGCCAGCAGCCTCCAGGGTAGGACTGAAGCTTTCTTT.